A single T cell receptor beta chain is shown here with its context. This clone was recorded many times. Which antigen it targets is not known. Base qualities are not recorded, but no much larger clone differs from it by a single base. The germline V gene yields SGHNT for CDR1 and YENEEA for CDR2. V loses 6 bases at its end and J loses 3 bases; junction bases beyond the gene matches: 10. The CDR3 has 15 amino acids, counting the end cysteine and phenylalanine. The CDR3 DNA has 45 bases and is translated from base 1. The treatment or condition label for this specimen denotes: randomized to nivolumab then ipilimumab (arm A) or the reverse (arm B). None of the patients in the trial had previously been given DNA-damaging chemotherapy. Samples came from patients with melanoma in CheckMate 064, a randomized, open-label phase II trial of sequential checkpoint blockade. Genomic DNA from formalin-fixed paraffin-embedded (FFPE) tissue samples served as the input for tumor TCR sequencing.

The data belong to a study of sequential checkpoint blockade in melanoma (dated by TCRdb to the late 2010s). Concerning the study at large: Using 1:1 randomization, the trial assigned patients either to first-line nivolumab followed by ipilimumab (arm A) or to ipilimumab followed by nivolumab (arm B). Maintenance nivolumab came after both trial sequences. DNA from approximately 91 melanoma tumor samples collected before treatment underwent TCRbeta immunosequencing. For twenty-two patients, matched tumor biopsies were taken both before treatment and at week 13, after single-agent nivolumab (arm A) or ipilimumab (arm B). In about 79% of the matched pre- and post-treatment tumor biopsy pairs, both biopsies came from the same lesion. Summary of the overall study and its limitations: Small sample sizes and reduced statistical power limited the analyses of tumor T-cell fraction within each arm. The model for predicting response that combines TCR metrics with mutation burden needs to be validated in larger, independent patient cohorts. Tumor T-cell fraction and clonality correlated with PD-L1 staining and CD8+ T-cell counts but not with mutational load. Among patients in the nivolumab-first arm (arm A), tumor TIL clonality before treatment was associated with response (P = .04). Patients whose tumor T-cell fraction and clonality increased by week 13 were about 30 times more likely to achieve clinical benefit.

TCRbeta CDR3 regions were immunosequenced from genomic DNA with the immunoSEQ Assay. Genomic DNA was amplified by bias-controlled multiplex PCR before high-throughput sequencing. On the study's bioinformatics: To quantify the absolute abundance of each unique TCRbeta CDR3 region, the sequences were collapsed and filtered. Clonality was defined as 1 minus Pielou's evenness and was calculated using productive rearrangements only. Tumor T-cell fraction was computed by normalizing TCRbeta template counts to usable DNA, estimated from several housekeeping genes. A previously published method was used to identify clones with significantly greater frequencies in on-treatment samples than in baseline samples. As stored in TCRdb, this immuneACCESS dataset retains in-frame rearrangements with V and J assigned. A fraction of the clones does not appear; measured against another copy, unresolved V genes explain less than half of the discrepancy, and the remainder lacks a known reason. V and J calls and clone size are those listed in that table; D and trimming were worked out from the DNA. This sample holds approximately 2,700 clones; around 23% were observed only once. Approximately 40% of the sample rests with the top ten.

The TCR comes from a human patient with melanoma. Some clones in this sample may be carry-over from other donors' samples. Sequencing was performed on tumor tissue (inferred from file names), taken from a patient given nivolumab and ipilimumab in sequence. The chain is assembled from TRBV11-3 and TRBJ2-5; 7 of the junction bases match TRBD2. The base sequence is TGTGCCAGCAGGGTCGAGCGGGGAGGGGAAGAGACCCAGTACTTC. It translates as CASRVERGGEETQYF.